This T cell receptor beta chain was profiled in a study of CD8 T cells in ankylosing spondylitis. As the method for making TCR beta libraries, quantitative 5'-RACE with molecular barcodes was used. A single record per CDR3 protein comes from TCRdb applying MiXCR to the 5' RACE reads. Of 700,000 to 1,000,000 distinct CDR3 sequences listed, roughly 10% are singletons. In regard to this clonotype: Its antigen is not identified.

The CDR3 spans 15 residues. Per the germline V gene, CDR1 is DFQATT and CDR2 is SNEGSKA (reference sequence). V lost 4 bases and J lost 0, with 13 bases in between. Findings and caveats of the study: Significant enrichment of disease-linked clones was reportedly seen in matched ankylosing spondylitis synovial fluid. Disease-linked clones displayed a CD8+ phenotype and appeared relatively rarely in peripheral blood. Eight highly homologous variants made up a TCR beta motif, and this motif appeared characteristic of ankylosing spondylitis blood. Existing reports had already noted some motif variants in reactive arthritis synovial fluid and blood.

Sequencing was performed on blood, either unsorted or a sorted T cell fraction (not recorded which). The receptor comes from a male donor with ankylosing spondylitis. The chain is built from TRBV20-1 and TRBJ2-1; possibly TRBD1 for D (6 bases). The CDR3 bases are TGCAGTGCTAAAGGACAGATGCCCTCCTACAATGAGCAGTTCTTC. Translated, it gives CSAKGQMPSYNEQFF.